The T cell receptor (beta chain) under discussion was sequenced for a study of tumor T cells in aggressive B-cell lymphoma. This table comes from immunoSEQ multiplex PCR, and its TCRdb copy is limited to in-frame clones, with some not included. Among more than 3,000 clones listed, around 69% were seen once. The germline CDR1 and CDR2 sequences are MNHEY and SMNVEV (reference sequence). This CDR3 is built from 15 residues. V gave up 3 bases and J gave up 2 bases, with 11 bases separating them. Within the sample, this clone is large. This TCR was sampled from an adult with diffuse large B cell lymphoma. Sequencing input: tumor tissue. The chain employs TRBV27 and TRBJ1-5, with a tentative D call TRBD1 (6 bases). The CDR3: CASSFRGGGNQPQHF. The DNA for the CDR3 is TGTGCCAGCAGTTTCCGAGGGGGAGGCAATCAGCCCCAGCATTTT.